This T cell receptor (beta chain) was found in a study of T cells in Graves' hyperthyroidism and ophthalmopathy. This clonotype was counted at least ten times. Using RNA transcripts as the source, TCR beta CDR3 regions were amplified. A first-round RT-PCR of the TCR CDR3 used the HTBI primer set. TCRdb passed the multiplex PCR reads through MiXCR, listing each CDR3 protein once. Of 550,000 to 700,000 distinct CDR3 sequences in the sample, roughly 46% were seen once. Exclusion followed for patients with uncontrolled infection, other autoimmune disease, pregnancy or lactation. This CDR3 spans 11 amino acids. Deletions cut 3 bases from V and 4 bases from J, with 3 bases between.

This receptor was obtained from an adult woman with Graves' disease, either hyperthyroidism or ophthalmopathy (not recorded which). Sequencing was carried out using peripheral blood or thyroid tissue (not recorded which). The chain recombines TRBV12-3 or TRBV12-4 with TRBJ2-5; no firm D call. CDR3 protein: CASSFRETQYF. CDR3 bases: TGTGCCAGCAGTTTCAGAGAGACCCAGTACTTC.